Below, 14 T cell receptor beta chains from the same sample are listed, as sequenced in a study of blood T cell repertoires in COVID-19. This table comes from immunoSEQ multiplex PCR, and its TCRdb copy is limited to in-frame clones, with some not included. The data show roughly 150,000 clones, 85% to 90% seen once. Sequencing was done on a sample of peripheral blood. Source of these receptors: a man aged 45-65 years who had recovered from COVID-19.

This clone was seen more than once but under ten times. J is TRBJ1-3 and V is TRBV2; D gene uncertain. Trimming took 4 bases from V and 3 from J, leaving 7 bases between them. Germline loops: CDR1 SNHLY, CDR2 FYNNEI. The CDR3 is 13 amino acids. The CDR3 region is CASSGENGNTIYF. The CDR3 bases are TGTGCCAGCAGTGGAGAGAATGGAAACACCATATATTTT.

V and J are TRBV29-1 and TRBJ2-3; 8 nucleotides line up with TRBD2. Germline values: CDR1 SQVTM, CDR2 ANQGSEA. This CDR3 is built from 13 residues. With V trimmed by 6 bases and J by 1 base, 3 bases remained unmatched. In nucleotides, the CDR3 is TGCAGCGTAATTAGCGGGGGCACAGATACGCAGTATTTT. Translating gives CSVISGGTDTQYF.

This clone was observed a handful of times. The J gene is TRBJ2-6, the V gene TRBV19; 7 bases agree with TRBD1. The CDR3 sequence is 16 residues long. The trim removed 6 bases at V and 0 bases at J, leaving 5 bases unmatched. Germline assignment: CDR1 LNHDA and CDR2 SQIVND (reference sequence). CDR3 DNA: TGTGCCAGTAGCCAACAGGGGTTCTCTGGGGCCAACGTCCTGACTTTC. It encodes CASSQQGFSGANVLTF. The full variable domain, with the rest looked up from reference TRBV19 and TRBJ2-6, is DGGITQSPKYLFRKEGQNVTLSCEQNLNHDAMYWYRQDPGQGLRLIYYSQIVNDFQKGDIAEGYSVSREKKESFPLTVTSAQKNPTAFYLCASSQQGFSGANVLTFGAGSRLTVL.

The CDR3 DNA follows: TGTGCCAGCAGTTCAATAGGGGGGGTGCTAGCCAAAAACATTCAGTACTTC. It codes for CASSSIGGVLAKNIQYF. The chain is built from TRBV27 and TRBJ2-4; possibly TRBD2 for D (7 bases). Germline V lookup: CDR1 MNHEY, CDR2 SMNVEV (reference sequence). This CDR3 is built from 17 residues. The ends were cut back, 4 bases at V and 0 bases at J, with 16 bases in the middle.

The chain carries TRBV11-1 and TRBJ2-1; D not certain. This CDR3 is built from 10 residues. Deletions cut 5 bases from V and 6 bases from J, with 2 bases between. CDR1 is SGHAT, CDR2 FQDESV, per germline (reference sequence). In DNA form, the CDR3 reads TGTGCCAGCAGCCTCAATGAGCAGTTCTTC. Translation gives CASSLNEQFF.

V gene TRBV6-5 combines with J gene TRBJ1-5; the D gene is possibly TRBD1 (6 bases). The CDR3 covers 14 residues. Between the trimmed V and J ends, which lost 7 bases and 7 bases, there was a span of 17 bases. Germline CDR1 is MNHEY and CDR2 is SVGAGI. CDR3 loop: CASMGAGAGQPQHF. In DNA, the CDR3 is TGTGCCAGCATGGGGGCAGGGGCCGGGCAGCCCCAGCATTTT.

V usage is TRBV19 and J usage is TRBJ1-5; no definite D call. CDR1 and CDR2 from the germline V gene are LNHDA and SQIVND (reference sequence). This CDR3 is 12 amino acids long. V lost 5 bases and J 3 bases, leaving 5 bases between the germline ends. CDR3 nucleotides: TGTGCCAGTAGTTTTATCAATCAGCCCCAGCATTTT. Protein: CASSFINQPQHF.

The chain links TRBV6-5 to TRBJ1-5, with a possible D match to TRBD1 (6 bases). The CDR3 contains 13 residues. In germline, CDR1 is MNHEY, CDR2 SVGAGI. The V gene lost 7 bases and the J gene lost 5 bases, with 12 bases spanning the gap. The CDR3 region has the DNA TGTGCCAGCACCAAAAAGGGGGATCAGCCCCAGCATTTT. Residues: CASTKKGDQPQHF.

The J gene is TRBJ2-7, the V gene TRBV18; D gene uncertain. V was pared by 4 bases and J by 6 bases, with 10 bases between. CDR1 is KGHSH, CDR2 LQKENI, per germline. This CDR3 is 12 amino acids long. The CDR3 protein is CASSLSRGEQYF. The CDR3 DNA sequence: TGTGCCAGCTCACTTAGTCGCGGCGAGCAGTACTTC.

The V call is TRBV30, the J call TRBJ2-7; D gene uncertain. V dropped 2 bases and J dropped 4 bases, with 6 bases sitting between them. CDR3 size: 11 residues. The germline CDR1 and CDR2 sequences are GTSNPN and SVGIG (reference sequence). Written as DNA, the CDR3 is TGTGCCTGGAGTTCCAGGTACGAGCAGTACTTC. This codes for CAWSSRYEQYF.

This CDR3 is CASSVGQVNGELFF. CDR3 coding DNA: TGTGCCAGCAGTGTGGGACAGGTTAACGGGGAGCTGTTTTTT. This chain links TRBV28 with TRBJ2-2; 8 nucleotides align to TRBD1. Germline V gene data show CDR1 as MDHEN and CDR2 as SYDVKM. The CDR3 covers 14 residues. J gave up 7 bases and V 5 bases, and 6 bases lay outside the gene matches.

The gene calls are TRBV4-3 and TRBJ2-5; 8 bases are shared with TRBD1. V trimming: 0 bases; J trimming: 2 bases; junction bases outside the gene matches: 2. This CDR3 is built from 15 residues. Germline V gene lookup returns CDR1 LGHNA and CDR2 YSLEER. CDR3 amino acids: CASSQDRTGQETQYF. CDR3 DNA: TGCGCCAGCAGCCAAGACCGGACAGGGCAAGAGACCCAGTACTTC.

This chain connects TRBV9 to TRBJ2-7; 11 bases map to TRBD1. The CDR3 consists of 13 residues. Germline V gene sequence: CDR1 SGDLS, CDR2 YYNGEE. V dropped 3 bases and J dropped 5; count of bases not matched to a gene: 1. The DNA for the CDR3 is TGTGCCAGCAGCGCGGGACAGGGGGACGAGCAGTACTTC. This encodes CASSAGQGDEQYF.

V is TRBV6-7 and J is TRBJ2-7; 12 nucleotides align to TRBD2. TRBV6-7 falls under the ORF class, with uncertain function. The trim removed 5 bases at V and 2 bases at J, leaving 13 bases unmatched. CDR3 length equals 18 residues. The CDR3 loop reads CASSPGLAGPQGAYEQYF. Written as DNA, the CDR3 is TGTGCCAGCAGTCCCGGACTAGCGGGACCCCAAGGGGCCTACGAGCAGTACTTC.